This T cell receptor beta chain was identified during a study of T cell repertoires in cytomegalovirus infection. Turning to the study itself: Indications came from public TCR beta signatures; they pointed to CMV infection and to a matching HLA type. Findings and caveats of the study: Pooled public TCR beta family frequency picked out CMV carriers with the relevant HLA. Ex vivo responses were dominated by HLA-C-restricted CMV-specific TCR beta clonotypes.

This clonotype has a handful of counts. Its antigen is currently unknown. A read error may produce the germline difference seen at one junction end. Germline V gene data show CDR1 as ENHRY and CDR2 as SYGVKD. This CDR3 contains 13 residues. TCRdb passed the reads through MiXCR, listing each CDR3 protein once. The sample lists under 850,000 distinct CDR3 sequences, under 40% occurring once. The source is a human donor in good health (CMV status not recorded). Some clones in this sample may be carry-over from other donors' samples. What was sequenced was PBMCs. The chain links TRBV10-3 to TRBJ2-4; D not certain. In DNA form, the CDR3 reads TGTGCCATCAGAGAGTACGTCGGTCACATTCAGTACTTC. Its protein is CAIREYVGHIQYF.